The count of the clone carrying this TCR beta chain is one. The sample belongs to a study of shared clonotypes between healthy human individuals. The V gene end was trimmed by 4 bases and the J gene end by 7 bases; junction bases not matched to a gene: 4. The CDR3 spans 13 residues. From germline, CDR1 is SGHKS and CDR2 YYEKEE (reference sequence). The data were produced by immunoSEQ multiplex PCR, yet TCRdb's version contains in-frame clones alone and is incomplete. Among 1.6 million or so clones, approximately 98.5% were seen once, and the ten largest hold 0.36%. The TCR originated in a young man in good health. The chain combines TRBV5-5 with TRBJ2-1; TRBD2 matches 8 bases. The specimen sequenced was naive CD4+ T cells sorted from blood. Subset described: CD45RA+ positively selected. The CDR3 DNA is TGTGCCAGCAGCCCCGGGGGGGGTAATGAGCAGTTCTTC. Translating gives CASSPGGGNEQFF.